The TCR beta chain described here comes from a study of OX40 agonist ivuxolimab in advanced cancers. Study summary: Ivuxolimab, an antibody that agonizes OX40 (CD134), was administered to the patients. Patients enrolled in dose escalation were diagnosed with hepatocellular carcinoma, melanoma, renal cell or head and neck cancer.

In regard to this clone: Its target is not known. One end of the junction does not line up with germline, which may come from a read error.

Germline CDR1 and CDR2: SSHAT and FNYEAQ (reference sequence). This CDR3 is built from 18 residues. General study results and limits: The authors also found low normalized T-cell clonal expansion in some nonresponders.

Here immunoSEQ multiplex PCR was the method, and the copy in TCRdb shows in-frame clones only, minus some. The top ten clones hold over 3.5% of a sample with tens of thousands of clones, about nine tenths of them seen once. This TCR came from an adult with an advanced solid tumor such as melanoma, head and neck, liver or kidney cancer. This sample comprised CD4+ or CD8+ T cells sorted from blood, obtained in a trial of the OX40 agonist ivuxolimab. The chain has TRBV7-7 and TRBJ1-3; unclear D gene. Written as DNA, the CDR3 is TGTGCTAGCAGCTTAACGATAGGCAGTTCCTACTCTGGAAACACCATATATTTT. It translates to CASSLTIGSSYSGNTIYF. Based on the CDR3 plus reference TRBV7-7 and TRBJ1-3, the full variable domain is GAGVSQSPRYKVTKRGQDVTLRCDPISSHATLYWYQQALGQGPEFLTYFNYEAQPDKSGLPSDRFSAERPEGSISTLTIQRTEQRDSAMYRCASSLTIGSSYSGNTIYFGEGSWLTVV.